This TCR beta chain appears in the sequencing data of a study of blood T cell repertoires in COVID-19. Overall study: Specimens from acute and convalescent COVID-19 originated in the United States, Italy and Spain.

V shed 2 bases and J 4 bases; nucleotides not matched to a gene: 6. The germline CDR1 and CDR2 sequences are MNHEY and SMNVEV (reference sequence). CDR3 length equals 16 residues. In the original processing: Reference gene primer amplification yielded estimated nucleated cell counts. Profiled with immunoSEQ multiplex PCR; TCRdb holds only in-frame clones, not every one. The DNA gave D and trimming, while V, J and clone size come from that table. The table lists about 400,000 clones, more than 80% of them singletons. V usage is TRBV27 and J usage is TRBJ2-1, with 9 bases matching TRBD2. Sequenced sample: peripheral blood. The sequence was obtained from a man aged 40-49 years with acute or convalescent COVID-19. The CDR3 DNA is TGTGCCAGCAGTTTAAGCGCTAGCGGGGAATACAATGAGCAGTTCTTC. Translating gives CASSLSASGEYNEQFF.